What follows are 27 T cell receptor beta chains derived from one specimen sequenced in a study of low-dose radiotherapy and immunotherapy resistance in tumors (dated by TCRdb to 2021 to 2024). Per the publication, the time point label means: before trial treatment. These reads were obtained on an Illumina MiniSeq. A roughly 18-cycle PCR with Phusion amplified the TCRs, pairing a constant-region primer with the adapter that was attached to the V primers. Using fastp trimming at Q25 and MiXCR clonotype assembly, TCRdb reanalyzed the public sequencing data and kept in-frame beta chains. Identical CDR3 protein sequences are pooled into one entry, listed with their most common genes and DNA. Counted in this sample were fewer than 60,000 distinct CDR3 sequences; approximately 12% of them appeared once. The ten largest make up approximately 6.2% of the sample. The material sequenced was PBMCs, taken before treatment. The receptors come from a female donor with ovarian cancer.

V gene TRBV5-6 combines with J gene TRBJ2-3; TRBD1 aligns across 10 bases. J was trimmed by 6 bases and V by 4 bases; bases with no gene match: 11. Germline CDR1 and CDR2: SGHDT and YYEEEE. CDR3 length: 16 residues. CDR3 residues: CASSLRDRGGADTQYF. In DNA form, the CDR3 reads TGTGCCAGCAGCCTCCGGGACAGGGGAGGGGCGGATACGCAGTATTTT.

In its sample, this clonotype was seen many times. CDR3 protein: CASRRDRDNQPQHF. In DNA form, the CDR3 reads TGTGCCAGCCGTAGGGACAGGGACAATCAGCCCCAGCATTTT. The chain uses TRBV12-3 or TRBV12-4 and TRBJ1-5; 9 positions match TRBD1. The junction had 5 bases not matched to a gene; V was cut back by 8 bases and J by 3 bases. This CDR3 comprises 14 residues.

The V and J genes are TRBV20-1 and TRBJ2-6, with 8 bases identical to TRBD1. The CDR3 is 15 residues long. The germline V gene encodes CDR1 DFQATT and CDR2 SNEGSKA (reference sequence). Trimming cost V 6 bases and J 0 bases; bases outside gene matches: 4. The chain's CDR3 is CSATGTGSGANVLTF. Written as DNA, the CDR3 is TGCAGTGCAACCGGGACAGGCTCTGGGGCCAACGTCCTGACTTTC.

This clonotype was observed at least ten times. This chain joins TRBV27 and TRBJ1-5; the D gene is possibly TRBD1 (5 bases). Germline CDR1 and CDR2: MNHEY and SMNVEV (reference sequence). This CDR3 has 14 amino acids. Trimming stripped 6 bases from V and 0 bases from J, with 9 bases between. CDR3 sequence: CASRTAYSNQPQHF. The CDR3 DNA reads TGTGCCAGCAGGACAGCCTATAGCAATCAGCCCCAGCATTTT.

This clonotype was picked up many times. The chain is built from TRBV18 and TRBJ2-3; a possible D gene is TRBD1 (5 bases). The CDR3 totals 14 residues. The ends were cut back, 3 bases at V and 1 base at J, with 8 bases in the middle. The V gene's germline CDR1 is KGHSH and CDR2 LQKENI. DNA of the CDR3: TGTGCCAGCTCACCCTCCAGGGGCACAGATACGCAGTATTTT. It encodes CASSPSRGTDTQYF.

On this clonotype itself: With a far larger clone one base away, a read error is the likely cause. CDR3 sequence reads: CASSSRQGYTGVLFF. The CDR3, as DNA: TGTGCCAGCAGCTCCCGGCAGGGGTACACCGGGGTGCTGTTTTTT. The chain employs TRBV5-8 and TRBJ2-2, with D perhaps matching TRBD1 (6 bases). There are 15 residues in the CDR3. The germline V gene encodes CDR1 SGHTS and CDR2 YDEGEE. Variable domain in full (rest from reference TRBV5-8 and TRBJ2-2): EAGVTQSPTHLIKTRGQQATLRCSPISGHTSVYWYQQALGLGLQFLLWYDEGEERNRGNFPPRFSGRQFPNYSSELNVNALELEDSALYLCASSSRQGYTGVLFFGEGSRLTVL.

The chain carries TRBV11-2 and TRBJ2-3; 7 nucleotides match TRBD1. The CDR3 totals 14 residues. Germline trimming cut 5 bases from V and 4 bases from J; bases unmatched to any gene: 6. The V gene's germline CDR1 is SGHAT and CDR2 FQNNGV. The DNA of the CDR3 is TGTGCCAGCAGCCTAGGGACAGATGCAGATACGCAGTATTTT. As protein: CASSLGTDADTQYF.

This clonotype was recorded a few times. This sequence joins TRBV23-1 and TRBJ2-1; 11 positions match TRBD2. TRBV23-1 is reported as an ORF; its role is uncertain. Trimming took 7 bases from V and 9 from J; bases not matched to a gene: 11. The CDR3 runs to 15 residues. CDR3 DNA sequence: TGCGCCAGCACTCCTCTTAGCGGGGGGGCCCGTGAGCAGTTCTTC. It yields the protein CASTPLSGGAREQFF.

This clonotype came up many times. The chain carries TRBV19 and TRBJ2-4; D perhaps matches TRBD1 (5 bases). V shed 5 bases and J shed 1 base, with 12 bases lying between them. Germline CDR1 reads LNHDA; CDR2 reads SQIVND (reference sequence). The CDR3 runs to 15 residues. The chain's CDR3 is CASSLQGGAKNIQYF. The CDR3 nucleotides are TGTGCCAGTAGTCTCCAGGGCGGCGCCAAAAACATTCAGTACTTC.

The table lists this clonotype with many counts. The chain uses TRBV5-1 and TRBJ2-3; 8 positions match TRBD1. The CDR3 loop spans 13 amino acids. The germline gives CDR1 SGHRS, CDR2 YFSETQ. Germline trimming cut 5 bases from V and 4 bases from J; bases unmatched to any gene: 3. CDR3 protein: CASRTGVADTQYF. The DNA of the CDR3 is TGCGCCAGCAGGACAGGGGTGGCAGATACGCAGTATTTT.

This clonotype came up many times. The chain couples TRBV18 to TRBJ1-2; TRBD1 matches at 10 bases. J lost 8 bases, V lost 4 bases, and 10 bases had no gene match. From germline, CDR1 is KGHSH and CDR2 LQKENI. The CDR3 totals 15 residues. DNA of the CDR3: TGTGCCAGCTCACAAGGTCGGACAGGGGGTGACGGCTACACCTTC. Protein sequence: CASSQGRTGGDGYTF.

This clonotype is a singleton in its sample. One base separates it from a far larger clone, so it is likely a read error. The V call is TRBV4-1, the J call TRBJ2-1, with D possibly being TRBD1 (5 bases). CDR3 length: 13 amino acids. V was clipped by 1 base and J by 10 bases, with 11 bases between them. Germline-derived CDR1 and CDR2 are MGHRA and YSYEKL. The CDR3 loop reads CASSQGGSYEQFF. As DNA, the CDR3 is TGCGCCAGCAGCCAAGGGGGCAGCTACGAGCAGTTCTTC.

This clonotype was counted a single time. A read error likely explains this, since a far larger clone differs by one base. The rearrangement links TRBV19 to TRBJ2-1, with D maybe TRBD1 (6 bases). CDR1 is LNHDA, CDR2 SQIVND, per germline (reference sequence). The CDR3 length is 14 residues. The germline V and J ends were trimmed by 5 bases and 13 bases, with 21 bases remaining between them. The CDR3 nucleotides are TGTGCCAGTAGTCCCGTACAGGGTGGAGAGACCCAGTTCTTC. This codes for CASSPVQGGETQFF.

This clonotype occurred many times. The J gene is TRBJ1-5, the V gene TRBV3-1; 9 bases line up with TRBD1. The CDR3 consists of 15 residues. Trimming cost V 2 bases and J 6 bases; bases outside gene matches: 5. CDR1 is LGHDT, CDR2 YNNKEL, per germline (reference sequence). In nucleotides, the CDR3 is TGTGCCAGCAGCCAAAACAGGGGGCTTGGTCAGCCCCAGCATTTT. Its translation: CASSQNRGLGQPQHF.

This clonotype was counted at least ten times. The J gene is TRBJ1-5, the V gene TRBV12-3 or TRBV12-4; D gene unclear. This CDR3 is 14 amino acids long. V gave up 5 bases and J gave up 6 bases, with 14 bases separating them. The CDR3 sequence is CASSPEGFSQPQHF. CDR3 DNA: TGTGCCAGCAGTCCCGAAGGTTTTAGTCAGCCCCAGCATTTT.

This clonotype was recorded at least ten times. DNA for the CDR3: TGTGCCAGCAGTTTCAAAACCACCGGACAGGTCTCAAATGTCTACACCTTC. Protein sequence: CASSFKTTGQVSNVYTF. The chain employs TRBV27 and TRBJ1-2; 7 positions match TRBD1. With 3 bases clipped from V and 10 bases from J, the junction kept 20 bases outside the gene matches. CDR1 and CDR2 (germline): MNHEY, SMNVEV (reference sequence). The CDR3 has 17 residues.

This clonotype was counted ten times or more. This chain uses TRBV29-1 with TRBJ2-2, with TRBD1 as a possible D gene (7 bases). V lost 8 bases and J 4 bases, leaving 14 bases between the germline ends. The germline V gene has CDR1 SQVTM and CDR2 ANQGSEA. This CDR3 has 13 amino acids. As DNA, the CDR3 is TGCAGCTTCCACAGGGGAGGCACCGGGGAGCTGTTTTTT. Its translation: CSFHRGGTGELFF.

This clonotype was counted at least ten times. The V and J genes are TRBV20-1 and TRBJ1-1; D remains ambiguous. The CDR3 extends over 16 amino acids. V was cut by 1 base and J by 0 bases, with 15 bases left in between. Looked up from germline, CDR1 is DFQATT and CDR2 is SNEGSKA (reference sequence). CDR3 in amino acids: CSARVPRGGMNTEAFF. CDR3 nucleotides: TGCAGTGCTAGAGTCCCCCGGGGAGGCATGAACACTGAAGCTTTCTTT.

This clonotype was detected ten times or more. The chain is built from TRBV6-5 and TRBJ2-7; D may be TRBD1 or TRBD2 (6 bases each). The germline CDR1 and CDR2 sequences are MNHEY and SVGAGI. V was clipped by 4 bases and J by 4 bases, with 17 bases between them. The CDR3 consists of 15 residues. CDR3 loop: CASSSFKRGEYEQYF. CDR3 bases: TGTGCCAGCAGTTCATTCAAGAGGGGGGAGTACGAGCAGTACTTC.

This clonotype was detected ten times or more. V and J are TRBV28 and TRBJ2-2, with TRBD2 identical over 11 bases. Germline trimming cut 0 bases from V and 3 bases from J; bases unmatched to any gene: 3. CDR1 is MDHEN and CDR2 is SYDVKM in the germline V gene. The CDR3 consists of 17 residues. The CDR3: CASSLWGLADYTGELFF. For the CDR3, the DNA is TGTGCCAGCAGTTTATGGGGACTAGCGGATTACACCGGGGAGCTGTTTTTT.

This clonotype was seen ten or more times. The rearrangement uses TRBV27 and TRBJ2-1, with 9 bases identical to TRBD2. Germline loops: CDR1 MNHEY, CDR2 SMNVEV (reference sequence). The junction had 7 bases not matched to a gene; V was cut back by 11 bases and J by 5 bases. The CDR3 covers 13 residues. The CDR3 nucleotides are TGTGCCGCTAGGCGGGAGGGCCACAATGAGCAGTTCTTC. Its protein is CAARREGHNEQFF.

This clonotype was found many times. The V call is TRBV12-3 or TRBV12-4, the J call TRBJ2-2; 9 bases are a match to TRBD2. The trim removed 6 bases at V and 4 bases at J, leaving 6 bases unmatched. The CDR3 is 15 residues long. The CDR3 sequence: CASSSGGPITGELFF. CDR3 DNA: TGTGCCAGCAGCAGCGGGGGGCCCATCACCGGGGAGCTGTTTTTT.

This clonotype was counted ten times or more. The V and J genes are TRBV29-1 and TRBJ2-2; the match to TRBD1 covers 8 bases. The CDR3 sequence is 14 residues long. The germline V gene encodes CDR1 SQVTM and CDR2 ANQGSEA. Trimming at V came to 5 bases and at J to 4 bases, leaving 6 bases not matched to a gene. CDR3 sequence: CSVRETGVTGELFF. DNA for the CDR3: TGCAGCGTTCGTGAGACAGGGGTCACCGGGGAGCTGTTTTTT.

This clonotype showed up many times. This chain uses TRBV29-1 with TRBJ2-6, with TRBD1 matching over 7 bases. This CDR3 comprises 16 residues. The germline V gene has CDR1 SQVTM and CDR2 ANQGSEA. The trim removed 4 bases at V and 0 bases at J, leaving 6 bases unmatched. This CDR3 reads CSVGQGDPSGANVLTF. The DNA of the CDR3 is TGCAGCGTTGGACAGGGTGACCCCTCTGGGGCCAACGTCCTGACTTTC.

As for this clonotype: An end of the junction differs from the germline gene, which may be a read error. The CDR3 DNA follows: TGTGCCACCAGCAGAGTAATGGGCTCCAGTCGGCACTTC. As protein: CATSRVMGSSRHF. The rearrangement joins TRBV15 to TRBJ2-4, with no clear D. Germline V gene data show CDR1 as LNHNV and CDR2 as YYDKDF (reference sequence). This CDR3 has 13 residues.

There are many counts of this clonotype. The J gene is TRBJ2-1, the V gene TRBV11-2; 12 bases agree with TRBD2. Looked up from germline, CDR1 is SGHAT and CDR2 is FQNNGV. This CDR3 has 15 residues. The J segment lost 2 bases and the V segment lost 5 bases, leaving 1 base of the junction unmatched. The CDR3 is CASSLAGGPYNEQFF. For the CDR3, the DNA is TGTGCCAGCAGCCTAGCGGGGGGGCCCTACAATGAGCAGTTCTTC. Together with reference TRBV11-2 and TRBJ2-1, the CDR3 gives the full variable domain: EAGVAQSPRYKIIEKRQSVAFWCNPISGHATLYWYQQILGQGPKLLIQFQNNGVVDDSQLPKDRFSAERLKGVDSTLKIQPAKLEDSAVYLCASSLAGGPYNEQFFGPGTRLTVL.

This clonotype has a single count. With only one base between it and a far larger clone, this is likely a read error. The genes are TRBV7-2 and TRBJ2-5; 9 bases line up with TRBD2. Germline V gives CDR1 SGHTA, CDR2 FQGNSA. V shed 6 bases and J 5 bases; nucleotides not matched to a gene: 16. This CDR3 region has 17 residues. CDR3 nucleotides: TGTGCCAGCAGTCCCCCCATCGGGACTAGCAGGGGTGAGACCCAGTACTTC. It codes for CASSPPIGTSRGETQYF.